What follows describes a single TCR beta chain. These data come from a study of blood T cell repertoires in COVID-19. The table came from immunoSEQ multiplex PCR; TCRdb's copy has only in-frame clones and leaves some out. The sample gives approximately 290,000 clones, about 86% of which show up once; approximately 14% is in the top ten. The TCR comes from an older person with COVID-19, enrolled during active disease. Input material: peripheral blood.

This chain's CDR3 is CASSRSMGSGAQGYGYTF. The CDR3 nucleotides are TGTGCCAGCAGTCGCTCGATGGGAAGTGGGGCTCAGGGCTATGGCTACACCTTC. This chain connects TRBV27 to TRBJ1-2, with D tentatively TRBD1 (5 bases). CDR1 and CDR2 (germline): MNHEY, SMNVEV (reference sequence). This CDR3 region has 18 residues. With 5 bases removed from V and 4 bases from J, the gap between germline ends came to 26 bases.